The 18 T cell receptor beta chains in this list originate from one sample, sequenced in a study of T cells in Graves' hyperthyroidism and ophthalmopathy. Authors of the study amplified TCR beta CDR3 regions from RNA transcripts. The TCR CDR3 first-round RT-PCR relied on the HTBI primer set. TCRdb passed the multiplex PCR reads through MiXCR, listing each CDR3 protein once. This table has fewer than 600,000 distinct CDR3 sequences, 12% to 15% appearing once. The sequenced sample consisted of blood. These receptors all stem from a woman aged 40 to 50 with Graves' hyperthyroidism.

This clonotype was recorded many times. The chain is built from TRBV20-1 and TRBJ1-2; D is ambiguous. The CDR3 sequence is 13 residues long. Germline CDR1 DFQATT, CDR2 SNEGSKA (reference sequence). Trimming took 0 bases from V and 4 from J, leaving 9 bases between them. In nucleotides, the CDR3 is TGCAGTGCTAGAGAGAGGGCAGTCTATGGCTACACCTTC. Its protein product is CSARERAVYGYTF.

This clonotype occurred many times. CDR3 nucleotides: TGTGCCAGCAGCTTAAGTGATGGGGCCAACGTCCTGACTTTC. It yields the protein CASSLSDGANVLTF. This sequence joins TRBV11-1 and TRBJ2-6, with D hard to call. There are 14 residues in the CDR3. Germline V gene sequence: CDR1 SGHAT, CDR2 FQDESV (reference sequence). The ends were cut back, 2 bases at V and 3 bases at J, with 5 bases in the middle. The full variable domain, completed using reference TRBV11-1 and TRBJ2-6, is EAEVAQSPRYKITEKSQAVAFWCDPISGHATLYWYRQILGQGPELLVQFQDESVVDDSQLPKDRFSAERLKGVDSTLKIQPAELGDSAMYLCASSLSDGANVLTFGAGSRLTVL.

This clonotype has ten or more counts. This chain joins TRBV5-1 and TRBJ2-7, with TRBD2 identical over 11 bases. Per the germline V gene, CDR1 is SGHRS and CDR2 is YFSETQ. The CDR3 contains 15 residues. Trimming removed 7 bases from V and 2 bases from J; junction bases left unmatched: 8. In DNA, the CDR3 is TGCGCCAGCCGAGGACTAGCGGGTGCAGCCTACGAGCAGTACTTC. It encodes CASRGLAGAAYEQYF.

The chain has TRBV6-1 and TRBJ2-4; possibly TRBD1 for D (5 bases). Trimming took 5 bases from V and 3 from J, leaving 14 bases between them. The CDR3 is made up of 15 amino acids. Germline assignment: CDR1 MNHNS and CDR2 SASEGT. In DNA form, the CDR3 reads TGTGCCAGCAGTTTAGACAGAGACCTCAAAAACATTCAGTACTTC. Amino acid sequence: CASSLDRDLKNIQYF.

The CDR3 spells CASSSTGIWEKLFF. The CDR3 coding sequence is TGTGCCAGCAGCTCTACAGGGATATGGGAAAAACTGTTTTTT. The chain recombines TRBV12-3 or TRBV12-4 with TRBJ1-4; tentative D call: TRBD1 (6 bases). The CDR3 is 14 amino acids. V gave up 6 bases and J gave up 8 bases, with 16 bases separating them.

This clonotype turned up a few times. This chain joins TRBV12-3 or TRBV12-4 and TRBJ1-2; tentative D call: TRBD1 (5 bases). The V end lost 4 bases, the J end lost 7 bases, and 13 bases lay between the germline ends. The CDR3 runs to 13 residues. The CDR3 sequence is CASSWTQGTGYTF. In nucleotides, the CDR3 is TGTGCCAGCAGTTGGACTCAGGGTACTGGCTACACCTTC.

The chain couples TRBV5-1 to TRBJ2-7; no clear D. CDR1 is SGHRS and CDR2 is YFSETQ in the germline V gene. CDR3 size: 15 residues. Trimming shortened V by 0 bases and J by 7 bases, and 17 bases separated the two germline ends. CDR3 sequence: CASSLAVSQKEEQYF. The CDR3, as DNA: TGCGCCAGCAGCTTGGCCGTCAGCCAGAAGGAAGAGCAGTACTTC.

The chain is built from TRBV7-8 and TRBJ2-5, with 11 bases matching TRBD2. CDR3 size: 16 residues. With V trimmed by 2 bases and J by 3 bases, 5 bases remained unmatched. Germline V gene data show CDR1 as SGHVS and CDR2 as FQNEAQ. In nucleotides, the CDR3 is TGTGCCAGCAGCTTAAGGCGACTAGCGGGAAAAGAGACCCAGTACTTC. This sequence encodes CASSLRRLAGKETQYF.

The V gene is TRBV5-1, the J gene TRBJ2-7; D assignment may be TRBD1 or TRBD2 (6 bases each). CDR1 SGHRS and CDR2 YFSETQ come from the germline V gene. The ends were cut back, 4 bases at V and 3 bases at J, with 14 bases in the middle. CDR3 size: 14 residues. The CDR3 sequence: CASSADGGLYEQYF. CDR3 nucleotide sequence: TGCGCCAGCAGCGCGGACGGGGGCCTCTACGAGCAGTACTTC.

This clonotype was counted at least ten times. The chain has TRBV28 and TRBJ1-5, with D maybe TRBD1 (5 bases). Trimming shortened V by 2 bases and J by 10 bases, and 18 bases separated the two germline ends. The germline V gene encodes CDR1 MDHEN and CDR2 SYDVKM. There are 15 residues in the CDR3. As DNA, the CDR3 is TGTGCCAGCAGTTTAATTTTTTCAGGGAATAACCCCCAGCATTTT. It encodes CASSLIFSGNNPQHF.

The V gene is TRBV7-9, the J gene TRBJ2-5; maybe TRBD2 (5 bases). The V gene's germline CDR1 is SEHNR and CDR2 FQNEAQ (reference sequence). Between the trimmed V and J ends, which lost 6 bases and 5 bases, there was a span of 16 bases. The CDR3 is 14 amino acids. The CDR3, as DNA: TGTGCCAGCAGTCTTAGTCGGGGTTTTGAGACCCAGTACTTC. Its protein product is CASSLSRGFETQYF.

This clonotype has ten or more counts. The chain recombines TRBV7-2 with TRBJ2-1, with 8 bases lining up with TRBD2. CDR1 is SGHTA and CDR2 is FQGNSA in the germline V gene. CDR3 length: 15 amino acids. With V trimmed by 2 bases and J by 7 bases, 7 bases remained unmatched. The CDR3, as DNA: TGTGCCAGCAGCTTACGGGAGGGTAGGGTTAATGAGCAGTTCTTC. It specifies CASSLREGRVNEQFF.

The chain links TRBV6-2 or TRBV6-3 to TRBJ2-1; TRBD2 matches 7 bases. After removal of 0 bases from V and 7 bases from J, the junction contained 9 bases not matched to a gene. CDR1 is MNHEY and CDR2 is SVGEGT in the germline V gene. This CDR3 region has 16 residues. The CDR3 is CASSYSGGTYRNEQFF. The CDR3 DNA reads TGTGCCAGCAGTTACTCGGGGGGGACCTATCGAAATGAGCAGTTCTTC.

The chain uses TRBV20-1 and TRBJ2-1; 14 bases line up with TRBD2. The CDR3 runs 15 residues. Losses at the gene ends were 2 bases for V and 10 bases for J; bases not matched to a gene: 7. Germline lookup yields CDR1 DFQATT and CDR2 SNEGSKA (reference sequence). Here the CDR3 reads CSARSGTSGSREQFF. Here the CDR3 DNA reads TGCAGTGCTAGAAGCGGGACTAGCGGGAGTCGGGAGCAGTTCTTC.

This chain uses TRBV19 with TRBJ2-2; D ambiguous. From germline, CDR1 is LNHDA and CDR2 SQIVND (reference sequence). Between the trimmed V and J ends, which lost 7 bases and 0 bases, there was a span of 15 bases. The CDR3 spans 16 residues. The CDR3 DNA reads TGTGCCAGTAAGACACCAGTCCCGGCGAACACCGGGGAGCTGTTTTTT. It is translated as CASKTPVPANTGELFF.

This chain links TRBV6-1 with TRBJ2-1; D is undetermined. V was cut by 1 base and J by 0 bases, with 7 bases left in between. This CDR3 region has 15 residues. Germline V gene lookup returns CDR1 MNHNS and CDR2 SASEGT. CDR3 DNA: TGTGCCAGCAGTGAAGGGCTTGCCTCCTACAATGAGCAGTTCTTC. This sequence encodes CASSEGLASYNEQFF.

This clonotype has a count of ten or more. V gene TRBV7-8 combines with J gene TRBJ2-1; a weak D match, TRBD2 (6 bases). Trimming removed 1 base at V and 6 bases at J, with 13 bases between. This CDR3 is 15 amino acids long. CDR1 SGHVS and CDR2 FQNEAQ come from the germline V gene. This CDR3 reads CASSLETSFRNEQFF. CDR3 DNA sequence: TGTGCCAGCAGCTTAGAGACTAGTTTCCGCAATGAGCAGTTCTTC.

The chain couples TRBV30 to TRBJ2-3, with D perhaps matching TRBD1 (8 bases). Looked up from germline, CDR1 is GTSNPN and CDR2 is SVGIG (reference sequence). The V gene lost 3 bases and the J gene lost 1 base, with 17 bases spanning the gap. The CDR3 runs to 16 residues. The CDR3 nucleotides are TGTGCCTGGAGGGTTAAACAGGGGGGGCGCACAGATACGCAGTATTTT. This codes for CAWRVKQGGRTDTQYF.